Below, 24 T cell receptor beta chains from the same sample are listed, as sequenced in a study of blood T cell repertoires in COVID-19. Assay: immunoSEQ multiplex PCR; the TCRdb copy retains only in-frame clones and omits some. The table records 150,000 to 200,000 clones, around nine tenths of them present only once. Source material: peripheral blood. These receptors were taken from a man aged 18-30 years with active or convalescent COVID-19.

This rearrangement joins TRBV29-1 to TRBJ2-2; TRBD1 matches 7 bases. Germline CDR1 SQVTM, CDR2 ANQGSEA. With 7 bases clipped from V and 4 bases from J, the junction kept 6 bases outside the gene matches. The CDR3 is 13 amino acids. Written as DNA, the CDR3 is TGCAGCGCTACAGGGGATGTCACCGGGGAGCTGTTTTTT. Translation: CSATGDVTGELFF.

The CDR3 DNA follows: TGTGCCAGCAGACTTCACAGGGGTGGAGAAGCTTTCTTT. This gives the protein CASRLHRGGEAFF. This sequence joins TRBV7-9 and TRBJ1-1; TRBD1 matches 7 bases. The CDR3 covers 13 residues. Germline V lookup: CDR1 SEHNR, CDR2 FQNEAQ (reference sequence). The J segment lost 8 bases and the V segment lost 6 bases, leaving 9 bases of the junction unmatched.

The chain has TRBV11-2 and TRBJ2-1; D perhaps matches TRBD1 (6 bases). The CDR3 runs to 14 residues. V was shortened by 2 bases and J by 9 bases, with 14 bases between the two germline ends. Germline-derived CDR1 and CDR2 are SGHAT and FQNNGV. CDR3 DNA: TGTGCCAGCAGCTTATCGCCAGGGGCCGGTGAGCAGTTCTTC. Residues: CASSLSPGAGEQFF. Filled out from reference TRBV11-2 and TRBJ2-1, the complete variable domain reads EAGVAQSPRYKIIEKRQSVAFWCNPISGHATLYWYQQILGQGPKLLIQFQNNGVVDDSQLPKDRFSAERLKGVDSTLKIQPAKLEDSAVYLCASSLSPGAGEQFFGPGTRLTVL.

The J gene is TRBJ2-2, the V gene TRBV28; 9 nucleotides align to TRBD1. CDR1 and CDR2 from the germline V gene are MDHEN and SYDVKM. This CDR3 comprises 16 residues. The trim removed 8 bases at V and 5 bases at J, leaving 12 bases unmatched. DNA of the CDR3: TGTGCCAGCTTCCCACCGGGACAGGGTTTTACCGGGGAGCTGTTTTTT. It is translated as CASFPPGQGFTGELFF.

The rearrangement links TRBV27 to TRBJ2-1; tentative D call: TRBD2 (5 bases). The V end lost 0 bases, the J end lost 3 bases, and 27 bases lay between the germline ends. This CDR3 is built from 21 residues. CDR1 and CDR2 (germline): MNHEY, SMNVEV (reference sequence). Here the CDR3 reads CASSLSGNTYPASSGYNEQFF. CDR3 coding DNA: TGTGCCAGCAGTTTATCCGGGAACACCTACCCCGCTAGCTCGGGCTACAATGAGCAGTTCTTC.

The chain links TRBV5-1 to TRBJ2-5; perhaps TRBD1 as D (5 bases). Per germline, CDR1 SGHRS and CDR2 YFSETQ. The ends were cut back, 0 bases at V and 2 bases at J, with 11 bases in the middle. The CDR3 extends over 15 amino acids. The CDR3 is CASSLGIGVQETQYF. The CDR3, as DNA: TGCGCCAGCAGCTTGGGTATAGGGGTTCAAGAGACCCAGTACTTC. Using reference TRBV5-1 and TRBJ2-5 for the parts outside the CDR3, the full variable domain is KAGVTQTPRYLIKTRGQQVTLSCSPISGHRSVSWYQQTPGQGLQFLFEYFSETQRNKGNFPGRFSGRQFSNSRSEMNVSTLELGDSALYLCASSLGIGVQETQYFGPGTRLLVL.

The genes are TRBV29-1 and TRBJ2-4; unclear D gene. The ends were cut back, 4 bases at V and 6 bases at J, with 13 bases in the middle. CDR3 length equals 13 residues. Germline V CDR1 and CDR2: SQVTM, ANQGSEA. This chain's CDR3 is CSVVGPEGNIQYF. DNA of the CDR3: TGCAGCGTTGTGGGCCCTGAAGGAAACATTCAGTACTTC.

This clone came up a few times. The J gene is TRBJ2-2, the V gene TRBV9, with 7 bases matching TRBD1. The CDR3 loop spans 16 amino acids. The germline gives CDR1 SGDLS, CDR2 YYNGEE. Trimming cost V 4 bases and J 0 bases; bases outside gene matches: 6. This CDR3 reads CASSPTTGTNTGELFF. CDR3 nucleotide sequence: TGTGCCAGCAGCCCTACGACAGGGACGAACACCGGGGAGCTGTTTTTT.

The gene calls are TRBV5-1 and TRBJ1-1, with D hard to call. V lost 2 bases to trimming and J lost 0 bases, with 5 bases between them. Germline CDR1 and CDR2: SGHRS and YFSETQ. The CDR3 is 13 residues long. In nucleotides, the CDR3 is TGCGCCAGCAGCTTTAGTATGAACACTGAAGCTTTCTTT. It specifies CASSFSMNTEAFF.

J is TRBJ2-7 and V is TRBV18; D possibly corresponds to TRBD1 (6 bases). Germline assignment: CDR1 KGHSH and CDR2 LQKENI. This CDR3 comprises 13 residues. The CDR3 spells CASSREVAGAPFV. The CDR3 DNA follows: TGTGCCAGCTCAAGGGAAGTCGCAGGGGCCCCCTTCGTC.

V usage is TRBV28 and J usage is TRBJ2-5, with 11 bases that match TRBD2. V lost 6 bases and J lost 13; bases outside the gene matches: 10. This CDR3 is built from 13 residues. Germline values: CDR1 MDHEN, CDR2 SYDVKM. The chain's CDR3 is CASSRPLAGERYF. The CDR3 DNA reads TGTGCCAGCAGCCGCCCACTAGCGGGGGAAAGGTACTTC.

The CDR3 is CASSPSAVYGYTF. In DNA, the CDR3 is TGCGCCAGCAGCCCGAGCGCGGTCTATGGCTACACCTTC. The chain recombines TRBV5-1 with TRBJ1-2; no definite D call. Per the germline V gene, CDR1 is SGHRS and CDR2 is YFSETQ. The CDR3 has 13 residues. The V gene lost 4 bases and the J gene lost 4 bases, with 11 bases spanning the gap.

The chain employs TRBV29-1 and TRBJ1-2, with D unclear. Germline lookup yields CDR1 SQVTM and CDR2 ANQGSEA. V dropped 5 bases and J dropped 4 bases, with 17 bases sitting between them. CDR3 size: 14 residues. The CDR3 loop reads CSVSEGVSPYGYTF. The CDR3 bases are TGCAGCGTTAGTGAGGGTGTAAGTCCCTATGGCTACACCTTC. Complete variable domain (other parts from reference TRBV29-1 and TRBJ1-2): SAVISQKPSRDICQRGTSLTIQCQVDSQVTMMFWYRQQPGQSLTLIATANQGSEATYESGFVIDKFPISRPNLTFSTLTVSNMSPEDSSIYLCSVSEGVSPYGYTFGSGTRLTVV.

This chain connects TRBV25-1 to TRBJ1-1; no reliable D call. The germline gives CDR1 MGHDK, CDR2 SYGVNS. The CDR3 consists of 13 residues. Trimming stripped 4 bases from V and 1 base from J, with 7 bases between. The CDR3 region is CASSGLRNTEAFF. The CDR3 nucleotides are TGTGCCAGCAGTGGTCTTAGGAACACTGAAGCTTTCTTT.

This chain joins TRBV5-4 and TRBJ1-1, with D tentatively TRBD1 (6 bases). Trimming pared 0 bases from V and 2 bases from J, leaving 11 bases between. The germline V gene encodes CDR1 SGHNT and CDR2 YYREEE (reference sequence). This CDR3 region has 15 residues. CDR3 DNA sequence: TGTGCCAGCAGCTTGGCCGCGACAGGCAACACTGAAGCTTTCTTT. Protein: CASSLAATGNTEAFF.

V and J are TRBV6-5 and TRBJ1-1; 11 bases line up with TRBD1. The CDR3 has 16 residues. Germline V CDR1 and CDR2: MNHEY, SVGAGI. Trimming took 4 bases from V and 3 from J; bases not matched to a gene: 7. The CDR3 nucleotides are TGTGCCAGCAGTTTACCGGGACAGGGGGGATACACTGAAGCTTTCTTT. It codes for CASSLPGQGGYTEAFF.

This chain links TRBV10-3 with TRBJ1-2; D not certain. The V and J ends lost 11 bases and 0 bases respectively, with 10 bases between them. The CDR3 has 12 amino acids. CDR1 and CDR2 (germline): ENHRY, SYGVKD. CDR3 sequence reads: CASRGTNYGYTF. The CDR3 DNA is TGTGCCTCCAGAGGGACTAACTATGGCTACACCTTC.

V is TRBV7-2 and J is TRBJ1-2; TRBD1 agrees at 8 bases. CDR3 length: 11 residues. Germline V gene lookup returns CDR1 SGHTA and CDR2 FQGNSA. V shed 3 bases, J shed 12 bases, and the junction held 3 bases outside the gene matches. CDR3 sequence (DNA): TGTGCCAGCAGCTTGGACAGGGTCCACACCTTC. Translation: CASSLDRVHTF.

The chain has TRBV11-3 and TRBJ2-3; maybe TRBD1 (6 bases). Trimming left V 8 bases short and J 6 bases short, with 18 bases between. The length of the CDR3 is 14 residues. CDR1 and CDR2 from the germline V gene are SGHNT and YENEEA. CDR3 sequence: CASGGQWATDTQYF. The CDR3 bases are TGTGCCAGCGGAGGACAGTGGGCAACGGATACGCAGTATTTT.

This chain joins TRBV6-1 and TRBJ2-7; D gene unclear. CDR3 length: 15 amino acids. CDR1 is MNHNS and CDR2 is SASEGT in the germline V gene. The V gene lost 1 base and the J gene lost 1 base, with 11 bases spanning the gap. CDR3: CASSEVEPTSYEQYF. The CDR3 coding sequence is TGTGCCAGCAGTGAAGTGGAGCCTACATCCTACGAGCAGTACTTC.

The J gene is TRBJ2-2, the V gene TRBV28; 9 nucleotides match TRBD2. Trimming cost V 0 bases and J 4 bases; bases outside gene matches: 18. The CDR3 is 21 residues long. CDR1 is MDHEN and CDR2 is SYDVKM in the germline V gene. The CDR3 bases are TGTGCCAGCAGTTTATGGACCCGGAGACTAGCGGATACTCGAGGCACCGGGGAGCTGTTTTTT. Amino acids: CASSLWTRRLADTRGTGELFF.

The rearrangement uses TRBV29-1 and TRBJ1-1; D possibly corresponds to TRBD1 (6 bases). V lost 1 base and J 1 base, leaving 19 bases between the germline ends. The germline V gene has CDR1 SQVTM and CDR2 ANQGSEA. CDR3 size: 17 residues. CDR3 DNA: TGCAGCGTTGAAGGGGTGGTCGTGGGGGCACAGAACACTGAAGCTTTCTTT. It encodes CSVEGVVVGAQNTEAFF.

CDR3 nucleotide sequence: TGTGCCAGCAGTCCGGGGGGGTACAATGAGCAGTTCTTC. Translated, it gives CASSPGGYNEQFF. The chain carries TRBV27 and TRBJ2-1; 8 positions match TRBD2. V was pared by 5 bases and J by 4 bases, with 1 base of the junction left unmatched. This CDR3 is 13 amino acids long. Germline V CDR1 and CDR2: MNHEY, SMNVEV (reference sequence).

This clone was seen just once. The V call is TRBV7-9, the J call TRBJ1-2; 8 nucleotides line up with TRBD1. Germline V gene sequence: CDR1 SEHNR, CDR2 FQNEAQ (reference sequence). After removal of 2 bases from V and 5 bases from J, the junction contained 10 bases not matched to a gene. The CDR3 sequence is 16 residues long. CDR3 in amino acids: CASSLQGQGSAYGYTF. The CDR3 nucleotides are TGTGCCAGCAGCTTACAAGGACAGGGTAGTGCTTATGGCTACACCTTC.